Below are 9 T cell receptor beta chains sequenced from a single sample in a study of PD-L1 blockade in urothelial cancer. Using immunoSEQ multiplex PCR, the repertoire was profiled, and TCRdb retains in-frame clones only, with some absent. The table records around 120,000 clones, more than 85% of them present only once. Time point of the sample: peripheral blood 6 weeks after treatment start. The source was PBMCs, collected around atezolizumab (anti-PD-L1) treatment. These receptors all come from a man in his sixties with urothelial cancer.

The rearrangement joins TRBV11-2 to TRBJ2-7, with 12 bases lining up with TRBD2. Per germline, CDR1 SGHAT and CDR2 FQNNGV. V gave up 5 bases and J gave up 4 bases; unmatched junction bases: 3. The CDR3 runs to 14 residues. CDR3 sequence reads: CASSTSGRWYEQYF. As DNA, the CDR3 is TGTGCCAGCAGCACTAGCGGGAGGTGGTACGAGCAGTACTTC.

This clone was observed once. V is TRBV5-4 and J is TRBJ2-3, with D hard to call. V was cut by 0 bases and J by 3 bases, with 5 bases left in between. This CDR3 spans 13 amino acids. Germline CDR1 SGHNT, CDR2 YYREEE (reference sequence). Here the CDR3 reads CASSLGATDTQYF. The CDR3 DNA reads TGTGCCAGCAGCTTGGGGGCAACAGATACGCAGTATTTT.

The genes are TRBV6-5 and TRBJ2-1; 10 nucleotides line up with TRBD2. The CDR3 extends over 15 amino acids. Germline V CDR1 and CDR2: MNHEY, SVGAGI. Trimming took 5 bases from V and 8 from J; bases not matched to a gene: 9. The CDR3 nucleotides read TGTGCCAGCAGTCCGAGCGGGGGGGCTTTCCATGAGCAGTTCTTC. It encodes CASSPSGGAFHEQFF.

V and J are TRBV10-2 and TRBJ2-3; D may be TRBD2 (6 bases). V lost 11 bases and J lost 6, with 30 bases in between. This CDR3 spans 17 amino acids. Germline V CDR1 and CDR2: WSHSY, SAAADI. CDR3 in amino acids: CASFRSTGVGSLDTQYF. The CDR3 DNA sequence: TGCGCCTCCTTTAGGAGCACGGGGGTGGGATCATTGGATACGCAGTATTTT.

V is TRBV28 and J is TRBJ2-1, with 8 bases that match TRBD2. Trimming removed 10 bases from V and 2 bases from J; junction bases left unmatched: 7. The germline CDR1 and CDR2 sequences are MDHEN and SYDVKM. This CDR3 comprises 14 residues. CDR3 DNA sequence: TGTGCCACCCTGGGACTAGGGGCCTACAATGAGCAGTTCTTC. Protein: CATLGLGAYNEQFF. The full variable domain, its missing parts supplied by reference TRBV28 and TRBJ2-1, is DVKVTQSSRYLVKRTGEKVFLECVQDMDHENMFWYRQDPGLGLRLIYFSYDVKMKEKGDIPEGYSVSREKKERFSLILESASTNQTSMYLCATLGLGAYNEQFFGPGTRLTVL.

Comments on this clone: Germline and junction disagree at one end, which may indicate a read error. The rearrangement joins TRBV29-1 to TRBJ1-3; D unclear. This CDR3 spans 14 amino acids. The germline V gene encodes CDR1 SQVTM and CDR2 ANQGSEA. The chain's CDR3 is CSVEDDSSGNTIYF. The CDR3 DNA sequence: TGCAGCGTCGAAGACGATAGCTCTGGAAACACCATATATTTT.

This chain uses TRBV28 with TRBJ2-7; 7 bases map to TRBD2. J lost 1 base, V lost 4 bases, and 10 bases had no gene match. Germline V CDR1 and CDR2: MDHEN, SYDVKM. This CDR3 has 16 residues. CDR3 sequence: CASSSGGPKGSYEQYF. In nucleotides, the CDR3 is TGTGCCAGCAGTTCGGGAGGCCCCAAGGGGTCCTACGAGCAGTACTTC.

In regard to this clone: A read error may account for a junction end that differs from germline. The chain employs TRBV18 and TRBJ2-1; 14 nucleotides agree with TRBD2. The CDR3 sequence is 15 residues long. Germline lookup yields CDR1 KGHSH and CDR2 LQKENI. CDR3 in DNA: TGTGCCAGCTCACCCGCCGGGACTAGCGGGGGAAAGGGTATCTTC. Encoded protein: CASSPAGTSGGKGIF. The full variable domain, its missing parts supplied by reference TRBV18 and TRBJ2-1, is NAGVMQNPRHLVRRRGQEARLRCSPMKGHSHVYWYRQLPEEGLKFMVYLQKENIIDESGMPKERFSAEFPKEGPSILRIQQVVRGDSAAYFCASSPAGTSGGKGIFGPGTRLTVL.

This chain links TRBV5-6 with TRBJ1-3; D unclear. Germline CDR1 SGHDT, CDR2 YYEEEE. The length of the CDR3 is 14 residues. The ends were cut back, 5 bases at V and 2 bases at J, with 11 bases in the middle. In DNA, the CDR3 is TGTGCCAGCAGGTTGAACTACGCTGGAAACACCATATATTTT. Its translation is CASRLNYAGNTIYF.